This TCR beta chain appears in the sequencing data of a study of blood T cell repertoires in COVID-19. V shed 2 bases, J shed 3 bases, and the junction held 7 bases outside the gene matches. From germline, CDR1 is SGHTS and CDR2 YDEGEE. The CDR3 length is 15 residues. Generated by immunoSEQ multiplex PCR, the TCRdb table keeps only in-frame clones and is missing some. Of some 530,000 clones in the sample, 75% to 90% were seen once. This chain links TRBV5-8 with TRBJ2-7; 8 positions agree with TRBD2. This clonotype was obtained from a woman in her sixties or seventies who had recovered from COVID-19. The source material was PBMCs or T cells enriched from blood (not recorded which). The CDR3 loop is CASSFASGGFYEQYF. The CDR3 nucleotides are TGTGCCAGCAGCTTTGCCAGCGGGGGCTTCTACGAGCAGTACTTC.